Reported below is one TCR beta chain. CDR1 is SGHAT, CDR2 FQNNGV, per germline. The CDR3 is 17 amino acids. Germline trimming cut 2 bases from V and 4 bases from J; bases unmatched to any gene: 10. This sample stems from a study of blood T cell repertoires in COVID-19. The age range of participants was 18 to 89 years, with residence in about two dozen US areas. Study processing details: The assay estimated nucleated cells by amplifying reference gene primers. Libraries were prepared by immunoSEQ multiplex PCR; TCRdb keeps only in-frame clonotypes and omits some of them. That table gives V, J and clone size, and the DNA gave D and trimming. The sample yields some 320,000 clones, roughly 89% seen once.

The sample consisted of PBMCs or T cells enriched from blood (not recorded which). This receptor was identified in a man in his sixties who had recovered from COVID-19. The V gene is TRBV11-2, the J gene TRBJ2-1, with 8 bases fitting TRBD2. CDR3 protein: CASSLLAGLALYNEQFF. The CDR3 nucleotides read TGTGCCAGCAGCTTACTCGCCGGACTAGCCCTATACAATGAGCAGTTCTTC.